A selection of T cell receptor beta chains follows, all from one sample in a study of CD8 T cells in ankylosing spondylitis. One entry per CDR3 protein, called by TCRdb with MiXCR from the 5' RACE reads. The top ten clones hold over 0.8% of a sample with around 450,000 distinct CDR3 sequences, approximately 26% of them seen once. The specimen sequenced was blood, either unsorted or a sorted T cell fraction (not recorded which). The receptors shown here come from a male donor with ankylosing spondylitis. CDR3s include the opening cysteine and the closing phenylalanine or tryptophan. The D gene is left open where the match is weak. Clone size is not always given. Where it is, it says once, few, many or a class for expanded clones.

d_call: -
j_call: TRBJ2-3
clone_size: -
v_call: TRBV20-1
cdr3_aa: CSAWDTYTDTQYF
cdr3_nt: TGCAGTGCTTGGGACACCTACACAGATACGCAGTATTTT

d_call: TRBD1
j_call: TRBJ1-4
clone_size: -
v_call: TRBV19
cdr3_aa: CASSNDRGLMNEKLFF
cdr3_nt: TGTGCCAGTAGTAACGACAGGGGGCTCATGAATGAAAAACTGTTTTTT

d_call: -
j_call: TRBJ1-5
clone_size: -
v_call: TRBV6-2/TRBV6-3
cdr3_aa: CASADSNQPQHF
cdr3_nt: TGTGCCAGCGCCGATTCCAATCAGCCCCAGCATTTT

d_call: -
j_call: TRBJ1-3
clone_size: few
v_call: TRBV5-1
cdr3_aa: CASSLDRSSGGNTIYF
cdr3_nt: TGCGCCAGCAGCTTGGACAGGTCTTCCGGTGGAAACACCATATATTTT

d_call: TRBD1
j_call: TRBJ2-2
clone_size: -
v_call: TRBV19
cdr3_aa: CASSTGTGFTGELFF
cdr3_nt: TGTGCCAGTAGTACCGGGACAGGCTTCACCGGGGAGCTGTTTTTT

d_call: -
j_call: TRBJ2-6
clone_size: -
v_call: TRBV20-1
cdr3_aa: CSAIPTESSGANVLTF
cdr3_nt: TGCAGTGCTATCCCGACAGAAAGCTCTGGGGCCAACGTCCTGACTTTC

d_call: -
j_call: TRBJ2-3
clone_size: few
v_call: TRBV20-1
cdr3_aa: CSPLGADTQYF
cdr3_nt: TGCAGTCCTCTTGGGGCAGATACGCAGTATTTT

d_call: -
j_call: TRBJ1-3
clone_size: -
v_call: TRBV6-1
cdr3_aa: CASEDLGDTIYF
cdr3_nt: TGTGCCAGTGAAGACCTCGGGGACACCATATATTTT

d_call: -
j_call: TRBJ1-6
clone_size: -
v_call: TRBV10-3
cdr3_aa: CAISVERYNSPLHF
cdr3_nt: TGTGCCATCAGTGTGGAGAGGTATAATTCACCCCTCCACTTT

d_call: TRBD1
j_call: TRBJ1-3
clone_size: few
v_call: TRBV20-1
cdr3_aa: CSAQGQGNTIYF
cdr3_nt: TGCAGTGCCCAGGGACAGGGAAACACCATATATTTT

d_call: -
j_call: TRBJ1-2
clone_size: few
v_call: TRBV5-1
cdr3_aa: CASSSTGSNYGYTF
cdr3_nt: TGCGCCAGCAGCAGCACGGGCTCCAACTATGGCTACACCTTC

d_call: -
j_call: TRBJ1-1
clone_size: -
v_call: TRBV19
cdr3_aa: CASSLRQRNTEAFF
cdr3_nt: TGTGCCAGTAGTCTAAGACAGAGGAACACTGAAGCTTTCTTT

d_call: TRBD2
j_call: TRBJ2-1
clone_size: -
v_call: TRBV5-5
cdr3_aa: CASSFSGESYNEQFF
cdr3_nt: TGTGCCAGCAGCTTTAGCGGGGAGTCGTACAATGAGCAGTTCTTC

d_call: -
j_call: TRBJ1-4
clone_size: -
v_call: TRBV5-1
cdr3_aa: CASSSEGGGEKLFF
cdr3_nt: TGCGCCAGCAGCTCCGAAGGGGGGGGAGAAAAACTGTTTTTT

d_call: -
j_call: TRBJ1-2
clone_size: many
v_call: TRBV12-3/TRBV12-4
cdr3_aa: CASSLAREVYTF
cdr3_nt: TGTGCCAGCAGTTTAGCCAGAGAGGTCTACACCTTC

d_call: TRBD1
j_call: TRBJ2-2
clone_size: -
v_call: TRBV20-1
cdr3_aa: CSASPGTGNTGELFF
cdr3_nt: TGCAGTGCTAGCCCCGGGACAGGAAACACCGGGGAGCTGTTTTTT

d_call: TRBD2
j_call: TRBJ2-1
clone_size: -
v_call: TRBV20-1
cdr3_aa: CSARGSRLAGNNEQFF
cdr3_nt: TGCAGTGCTAGAGGATCCAGACTAGCGGGGAACAATGAGCAGTTCTTC

d_call: -
j_call: TRBJ2-2
clone_size: -
v_call: TRBV12-3/TRBV12-4
cdr3_aa: CASSPRQENTGELFF
cdr3_nt: TGTGCCAGCAGTCCCAGACAGGAGAACACCGGGGAGCTGTTTTTT

d_call: -
j_call: TRBJ2-7
clone_size: -
v_call: TRBV29-1
cdr3_aa: CSVDLGAGRTYEQYF
cdr3_nt: TGCAGCGTTGACCTTGGAGCAGGGCGAACCTACGAGCAGTACTTC

d_call: TRBD1
j_call: TRBJ2-7
clone_size: -
v_call: TRBV29-1
cdr3_aa: CSASSTGVYEQYF
cdr3_nt: TGCAGCGCTTCCTCGACAGGGGTTTACGAGCAGTACTTC

d_call: -
j_call: TRBJ1-2
clone_size: few
v_call: TRBV3-1
cdr3_aa: CASSQDGAYTF
cdr3_nt: TGTGCCAGCAGCCAAGATGGGGCCTACACCTTC

d_call: TRBD1
j_call: TRBJ1-1
clone_size: -
v_call: TRBV7-2
cdr3_aa: CASSQDRVRPEAFF
cdr3_nt: TGTGCCAGCAGCCAAGACAGGGTAAGACCTGAAGCTTTCTTT

d_call: -
j_call: TRBJ1-1
clone_size: few
v_call: TRBV11-1
cdr3_aa: CASSIQPNPRRLNTEAFF
cdr3_nt: TGTGCCAGCAGCATACAACCCAACCCCAGGAGGTTGAACACTGAAGCTTTCTTT

d_call: -
j_call: TRBJ2-1
clone_size: few
v_call: TRBV29-1
cdr3_aa: CSAGASDYNEQFF
cdr3_nt: TGCAGCGCTGGGGCTAGCGATTACAATGAGCAGTTCTTC

d_call: -
j_call: TRBJ1-1
clone_size: -
v_call: TRBV3-1
cdr3_aa: CASSQRDMNTEAFF
cdr3_nt: TGTGCCAGCAGCCAAAGAGATATGAACACTGAAGCTTTCTTT

d_call: -
j_call: TRBJ2-3
clone_size: many
v_call: TRBV11-2
cdr3_aa: CASSLDRTDTQYF
cdr3_nt: TGTGCCAGCAGCTTGGACCGCACAGATACGCAGTATTTT

d_call: TRBD2
j_call: TRBJ2-5
clone_size: -
v_call: TRBV29-1
cdr3_aa: CSARERVAGDRETQYF
cdr3_nt: TGCAGCGCCCGGGAGAGAGTAGCGGGAGATCGAGAGACCCAGTACTTC

d_call: TRBD2
j_call: TRBJ2-2
clone_size: few
v_call: TRBV7-7
cdr3_aa: CASSRLTSGNTGELFF
cdr3_nt: TGTGCCAGCAGCCGGCTGACTAGCGGTAACACCGGGGAGCTGTTTTTT

d_call: -
j_call: TRBJ1-6
clone_size: -
v_call: TRBV18
cdr3_aa: CASSPYRDDNSPLHF
cdr3_nt: TGTGCCAGCTCACCCTACAGGGACGATAATTCACCCCTCCACTTT

d_call: -
j_call: TRBJ1-2
clone_size: few
v_call: TRBV5-8
cdr3_aa: CASSLSGMAYGYTF
cdr3_nt: TGTGCCAGCAGCTTGTCGGGTATGGCCTATGGCTACACCTTC

d_call: TRBD1
j_call: TRBJ1-2
clone_size: -
v_call: TRBV10-3
cdr3_aa: CAINMDRDSGYTF
cdr3_nt: TGTGCCATCAATATGGACAGGGACTCTGGCTACACCTTC

d_call: TRBD2
j_call: TRBJ2-3
clone_size: -
v_call: TRBV20-1
cdr3_aa: CSARDFGRAGDTQYF
cdr3_nt: TGCAGTGCTAGAGATTTCGGGAGGGCAGGTGATACGCAGTATTTT

d_call: TRBD1
j_call: TRBJ2-5
clone_size: -
v_call: TRBV15
cdr3_aa: CATSKGQGVETQYF
cdr3_nt: TGTGCCACCAGCAAAGGACAGGGCGTCGAGACCCAGTACTTC